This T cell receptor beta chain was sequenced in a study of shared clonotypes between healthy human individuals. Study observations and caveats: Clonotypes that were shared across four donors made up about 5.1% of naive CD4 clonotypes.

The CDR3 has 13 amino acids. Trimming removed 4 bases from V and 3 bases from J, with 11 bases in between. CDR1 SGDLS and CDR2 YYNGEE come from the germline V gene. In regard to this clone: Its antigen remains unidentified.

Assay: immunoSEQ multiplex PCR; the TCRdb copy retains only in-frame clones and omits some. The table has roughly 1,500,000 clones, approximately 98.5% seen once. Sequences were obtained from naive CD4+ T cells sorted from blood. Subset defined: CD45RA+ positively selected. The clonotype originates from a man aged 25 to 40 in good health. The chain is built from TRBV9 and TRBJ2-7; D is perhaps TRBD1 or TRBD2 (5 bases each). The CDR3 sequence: CASSPGGGYEQYF. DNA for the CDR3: TGTGCCAGCAGCCCTGGGGGTGGCTACGAGCAGTACTTC.